The 22 T cell receptor beta chains below come from one sample, sequenced in a study of blood T cell repertoires in COVID-19. Generated by immunoSEQ multiplex PCR, the TCRdb table keeps only in-frame clones and is missing some. The sample lists fewer than 300,000 clones, around 89% occurring once. Sequencing used peripheral blood. The receptors come from a man aged 25-40 years with acute or convalescent COVID-19.

The chain combines TRBV9 with TRBJ2-1; 9 nucleotides agree with TRBD2. The V gene's germline CDR1 is SGDLS and CDR2 YYNGEE. The CDR3 runs 15 residues. Trimming at V came to 2 bases and at J to 8 bases, leaving 8 bases not matched to a gene. This CDR3 is CASSVTSGSRDEQFF. Written as DNA, the CDR3 is TGTGCCAGCAGCGTGACTAGCGGCTCAAGGGATGAGCAGTTCTTC.

This chain links TRBV27 with TRBJ1-2; TRBD1 might be the D (6 bases). This CDR3 comprises 15 residues. Looked up from germline, CDR1 is MNHEY and CDR2 is SMNVEV (reference sequence). Trimming pared 3 bases from V and 0 bases from J, leaving 11 bases between. The CDR3 coding sequence is TGTGCCAGCAGTTTCCGACAGGCAGCTAACTATGGCTACACCTTC. Translation: CASSFRQAANYGYTF.

The V call is TRBV27, the J call TRBJ1-6, with D tentatively TRBD1 (5 bases). CDR1 is MNHEY, CDR2 SMNVEV, per germline (reference sequence). The CDR3 has 14 amino acids. Trimming cost V 7 bases and J 4 bases, with 11 bases left between them. The CDR3 region is CASMYSGYNSPLHF. CDR3 bases: TGTGCCAGCATGTACTCAGGGTATAATTCACCCCTCCACTTT.

The chain recombines TRBV18 with TRBJ2-7, with D perhaps TRBD1 (5 bases). The CDR3 consists of 11 residues. Germline lookup yields CDR1 KGHSH and CDR2 LQKENI. V was shortened by 5 bases and J by 12 bases, with 14 bases between the two germline ends. Here the CDR3 DNA reads TGTGCCAGCTCAGACGAACAGGCTCCGTACTTC. This sequence encodes CASSDEQAPYF.

The sample holds a few counts of this clone. CDR3 sequence: CAWSKAVAGYTF. CDR3 DNA: TGTGCCTGGAGTAAGGCGGTTGCTGGCTACACCTTC. This chain joins TRBV30 and TRBJ1-2, with unresolved D. V was trimmed by 2 bases and J by 7 bases, leaving 11 bases between them. The length of the CDR3 is 12 residues. Germline CDR1 is GTSNPN and CDR2 is SVGIG (reference sequence).

This sequence joins TRBV27 and TRBJ1-1; no firm D call. Germline lookup yields CDR1 MNHEY and CDR2 SMNVEV (reference sequence). V was clipped by 6 bases and J by 4 bases, with 15 bases between them. The CDR3 loop spans 14 amino acids. The DNA of the CDR3 is TGTGCCAGCAGGGCCCTCCGGGGTGGCACTGAAGCTTTCTTT. Protein product: CASRALRGGTEAFF.

This clone was seen only once. This chain uses TRBV28 with TRBJ1-1, with unresolved D. CDR3 length: 12 residues. Germline V CDR1 and CDR2: MDHEN, SYDVKM. V was trimmed by 5 bases and J by 1 base, leaving 5 bases between them. This CDR3 reads CASSRANTEAFF. As DNA, the CDR3 is TGTGCCAGCAGTCGAGCGAACACTGAAGCTTTCTTT.

The chain couples TRBV7-3 to TRBJ1-6; 9 bases align to TRBD1. The germline V gene encodes CDR1 SGHTA and CDR2 FQGTGA. This CDR3 comprises 15 residues. The trim removed 1 base at V and 9 bases at J, leaving 4 bases unmatched. The CDR3 reads CASSLMGQGTSPLHF. DNA for the CDR3: TGTGCCAGCAGCTTAATGGGACAGGGTACTTCACCCCTCCACTTT. Based on the CDR3 plus reference TRBV7-3 and TRBJ1-6, the full variable domain is GAGVSQTPSNKVTEKGKYVELRCDPISGHTALYWYRQSLGQGPEFLIYFQGTGAADDSGLPNDRFFAVRPEGSVSTLKIQRTERGDSAVYLCASSLMGQGTSPLHFGNGTRLTVT.

The chain employs TRBV19 and TRBJ1-5; no clear D gene. CDR3 size: 14 residues. Trimming stripped 8 bases from V and 7 bases from J, with 18 bases between. Per the germline V gene, CDR1 is LNHDA and CDR2 is SQIVND (reference sequence). Here the CDR3 DNA reads TGTGCCAGTCTTAGGCTCGGGGAAGGACAGCCCCAGCATTTT. Protein sequence: CASLRLGEGQPQHF.

The chain joins TRBV30 to TRBJ1-2; D is uncertain. Germline loops: CDR1 GTSNPN, CDR2 SVGIG (reference sequence). This CDR3 is built from 13 residues. V was pared by 3 bases and J by 0 bases, with 8 bases between. The CDR3 region has the DNA TGTGCCTGGAGGGGGAGACCTAACTATGGCTACACCTTC. Encoded protein: CAWRGRPNYGYTF.

The rearrangement links TRBV10-3 to TRBJ2-7, with a tentative D call TRBD2 (6 bases). The CDR3 spans 14 residues. The V and J ends lost 6 bases and 4 bases respectively, with 16 bases between them. Germline lookup yields CDR1 ENHRY and CDR2 SYGVKD. The CDR3 spells CAIRAGTDSYEQYF. Here the CDR3 DNA reads TGTGCCATCAGGGCGGGGACGGATTCTTACGAGCAGTACTTC.

About this clone itself: The same CDR3 is also encoded by other DNA sequences in this sample. The chain carries TRBV12-3 or TRBV12-4 and TRBJ1-1, with D uncertain. The CDR3 length is 13 residues. V was trimmed by 5 bases and J by 0 bases, leaving 7 bases between them. CDR3 sequence: CASSLRVNTEAFF. DNA for the CDR3: TGTGCCAGCAGTCTTAGAGTGAACACTGAAGCTTTCTTT.

This chain links TRBV5-1 with TRBJ2-7; 7 nucleotides line up with TRBD1. Germline CDR1 SGHRS, CDR2 YFSETQ. The CDR3 contains 15 residues. After removal of 3 bases from V and 3 bases from J, the junction contained 9 bases not matched to a gene. The CDR3, as DNA: TGCGCCAGCAGCTCGGAACCCAGACAGGGCTACGAGCAGTACTTC. This codes for CASSSEPRQGYEQYF.

The chain couples TRBV29-1 to TRBJ1-1; possible D gene TRBD1, 6 bases. The CDR3 contains 12 residues. Germline CDR1 SQVTM, CDR2 ANQGSEA. V was shortened by 6 bases and J by 7 bases, with 15 bases between the two germline ends. CDR3 sequence reads: CSVKVQGIEAFF. CDR3 bases: TGCAGCGTCAAAGTCCAGGGGATTGAAGCTTTCTTT.

This clone appeared once. J is TRBJ2-1 and V is TRBV24-1; 13 nucleotides line up with TRBD2. This CDR3 is 20 amino acids long. Germline V gene lookup returns CDR1 KGHDR and CDR2 SFDVKD. The V gene end was trimmed by 4 bases and the J gene end by 5 bases; junction bases not matched to a gene: 16. CDR3 sequence (DNA): TGTGCCACCAGTGACTACTACACCGGGACTAGCGGGATTGACGACAATGAGCAGTTCTTC. This translates into CATSDYYTGTSGIDDNEQFF.

This chain uses TRBV9 with TRBJ1-4; 7 bases match TRBD1. This CDR3 region has 14 residues. In germline, CDR1 is SGDLS, CDR2 YYNGEE. With 3 bases clipped from V and 8 bases from J, the junction kept 7 bases outside the gene matches. CDR3 protein: CASSATGVGEKLFF. DNA for the CDR3: TGTGCCAGCAGCGCCACAGGGGTTGGAGAAAAACTGTTTTTT.

The chain joins TRBV5-1 to TRBJ2-5, with a weak D call TRBD2 (6 bases). Germline V CDR1 and CDR2: SGHRS, YFSETQ. The V end lost 2 bases, the J end lost 5 bases, and 16 bases lay between the germline ends. This CDR3 has 15 residues. This chain's CDR3 is CASSFVGEAGETQYF. As DNA, the CDR3 is TGCGCCAGCAGCTTCGTCGGGGAGGCCGGGGAGACCCAGTACTTC.

This chain links TRBV6-5 with TRBJ1-6, with D perhaps matching TRBD1 (6 bases). The CDR3 covers 15 residues. V gave up 5 bases and J gave up 9 bases, with 17 bases separating them. Germline assignment: CDR1 MNHEY and CDR2 SVGAGI. CDR3 amino acids: CASSLTGYHFSPLHF. CDR3 DNA: TGTGCCAGCAGTCTAACAGGGTACCATTTTTCACCCCTCCACTTT.

The chain recombines TRBV2 with TRBJ1-2; TRBD1 is a possible D gene (6 bases). The germline V gene encodes CDR1 SNHLY and CDR2 FYNNEI. Trimming left V 3 bases short and J 2 bases short, with 10 bases between. CDR3 length: 14 residues. DNA of the CDR3: TGTGCCAGCAGTGATCGGCAGGGGAACTATGGCTACACCTTC. This codes for CASSDRQGNYGYTF.

CDR3 loop: CASSPLAGGGYNEQFF. CDR3 DNA: TGTGCCAGCAGCCCCTTAGCGGGAGGGGGGTACAATGAGCAGTTCTTC. This rearrangement joins TRBV3-1 (or the pseudogene TRBV3-2) to TRBJ2-1; 11 bases align to TRBD2. Germline CDR1 reads LGHDT; CDR2 reads YNNKEL (reference sequence). After removal of 4 bases from V and 4 bases from J, the junction contained 6 bases not matched to a gene. CDR3 length: 16 amino acids.

The chain joins TRBV3-1 (or the pseudogene TRBV3-2) to TRBJ2-3; 16 positions agree with TRBD2. CDR1 and CDR2 from the germline V gene are LGHDT and YNNKEL (reference sequence). The CDR3 sequence is 18 residues long. Losses at the gene ends were 3 bases for V and 4 bases for J; bases not matched to a gene: 7. The CDR3 loop reads CASSHRGTSGRVSDTQYF. The DNA for the CDR3 is TGTGCCAGCAGCCACCGCGGGACTAGCGGGAGGGTCTCAGATACGCAGTATTTT.

There are a few counts of this clone. The chain has TRBV6-6 and TRBJ2-5; TRBD1 agrees at 10 bases. CDR1 is MNHNY, CDR2 SVGAGI, per germline (reference sequence). The V segment lost 3 bases and the J segment 5 bases; nucleotides outside the gene matches: 6. The CDR3 is 15 residues long. This CDR3 reads CASSYLTGGRETQYF. The CDR3 DNA reads TGTGCCAGCAGTTATCTGACAGGGGGCAGGGAGACCCAGTACTTC.